This T cell receptor (beta chain) derives from a study of blood T cell repertoires in COVID-19. TCRdb's copy holds only in-frame clones and misses some; the assay was immunoSEQ multiplex PCR. This sample has 20,000 to 25,000 clones, with around 90% found just once. The CDR3 spans 10 residues. Germline assignment: CDR1 MNHEY and CDR2 SVGAGI. V was trimmed by 6 bases and J by 6 bases, leaving 3 bases between them. Input material: peripheral blood. The sequence came from a woman aged 80 or older with active COVID-19. This chain connects TRBV6-5 to TRBJ2-1; D is uncertain. CDR3 in amino acids: CASSFNEQFF. The CDR3 bases are TGTGCCAGCAGCTTCAATGAGCAGTTCTTC.